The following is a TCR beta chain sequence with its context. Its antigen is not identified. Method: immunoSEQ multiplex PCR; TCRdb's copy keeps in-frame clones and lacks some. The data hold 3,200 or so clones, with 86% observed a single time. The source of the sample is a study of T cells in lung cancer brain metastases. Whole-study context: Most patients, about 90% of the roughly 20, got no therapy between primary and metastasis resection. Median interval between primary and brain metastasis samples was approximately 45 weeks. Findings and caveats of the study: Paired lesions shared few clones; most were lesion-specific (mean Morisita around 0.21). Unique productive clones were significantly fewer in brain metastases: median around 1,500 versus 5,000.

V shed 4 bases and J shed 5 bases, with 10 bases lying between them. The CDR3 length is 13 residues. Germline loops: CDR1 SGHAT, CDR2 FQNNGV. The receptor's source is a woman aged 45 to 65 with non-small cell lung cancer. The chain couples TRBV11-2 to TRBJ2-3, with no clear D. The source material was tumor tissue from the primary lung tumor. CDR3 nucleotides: TGTGCCAGCAGCTCGTGGATAGAAGATACGCAGTATTTT. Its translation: CASSSWIEDTQYF.